The 5 T cell receptor beta chains listed next were all sequenced from one sample in a study of T cells in localized non-small cell lung cancer. Profiling relied on immunoSEQ multiplex PCR, and the TCRdb table lists in-frame clones only, not all of them. The data show over 45,000 clones, about 90% seen once. The sample was peripheral blood, taken before any cancer treatment. Source of these receptors: a man aged 40-75 years with stage I squamous cell lung carcinoma.

This chain joins TRBV7-3 and TRBJ2-5; TRBD2 aligns across 10 bases. V shed 6 bases and J 7 bases; nucleotides not matched to a gene: 5. The germline V gene encodes CDR1 SGHTA and CDR2 FQGTGA. The CDR3 is made up of 13 amino acids. DNA for the CDR3: TGTGCCAGCAGTATCCAGCGGGAGGGGACCCAGTACTTC. Protein product: CASSIQREGTQYF.

The V gene is TRBV6-6, the J gene TRBJ1-5; D unresolved. This CDR3 is built from 14 residues. Trimming took 6 bases from V and 1 from J, leaving 10 bases between them. CDR1 and CDR2 (germline): MNHNY, SVGAGI (reference sequence). The CDR3 DNA reads as TGTGCCAGCAGCCACGCCACGAGCAATCAGCCCCAGCATTTT. Translating gives CASSHATSNQPQHF.

The chain couples TRBV4-1 to TRBJ2-2; D unclear. V was shortened by 4 bases and J by 0 bases, with 18 bases between the two germline ends. Germline values: CDR1 MGHRA, CDR2 YSYEKL. The CDR3 loop spans 18 amino acids. The DNA of the CDR3 is TGCGCCAGCAGCCGCCAAACCCCTGACATATCGAACACCGGGGAGCTGTTTTTT. Residues: CASSRQTPDISNTGELFF.

The rearrangement joins TRBV12-1 to TRBJ2-2; TRBD2 was called by the table and not checked on the DNA. TRBV12-1 is given as a pseudogene. The CDR3 runs 16 residues. As DNA, the CDR3 is TGTGCCAGCAGCTTTTTACCCGGGAGAGACACCGGGGAGCTGTTTTTT. Protein product: CASSFLPGRDTGELFF.

The chain links TRBV19 to TRBJ2-1, with TRBD2 matching 8 bases. This CDR3 region has 14 residues. Looked up from germline, CDR1 is LNHDA and CDR2 is SQIVND (reference sequence). The V segment lost 7 bases and the J segment 7 bases; nucleotides outside the gene matches: 9. CDR3 coding DNA: TGTGCCAGTAAGGGGCGGGAGGTTCGGAATGAGCAGTTCTTC. Translated: CASKGREVRNEQFF.